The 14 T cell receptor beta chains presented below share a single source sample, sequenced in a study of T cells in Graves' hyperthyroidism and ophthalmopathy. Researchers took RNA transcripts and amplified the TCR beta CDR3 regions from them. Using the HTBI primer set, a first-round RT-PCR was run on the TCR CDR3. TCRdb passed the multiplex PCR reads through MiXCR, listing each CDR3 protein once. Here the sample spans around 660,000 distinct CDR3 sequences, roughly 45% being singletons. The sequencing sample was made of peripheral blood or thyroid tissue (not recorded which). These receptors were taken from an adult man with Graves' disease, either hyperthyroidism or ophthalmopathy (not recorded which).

Here the CDR3 DNA reads TGCAGTGCCAGCAGCTTAGGGAATTCACCCCTCCACTTT. Translating gives CSASSLGNSPLHF. J is TRBJ1-6 and V is TRBV20-1; the D is unclear. Trimming took off 6 bases at V and 7 bases at J, with 13 bases between the two ends. The CDR3 totals 13 residues. Germline CDR1 is DFQATT and CDR2 is SNEGSKA (reference sequence).

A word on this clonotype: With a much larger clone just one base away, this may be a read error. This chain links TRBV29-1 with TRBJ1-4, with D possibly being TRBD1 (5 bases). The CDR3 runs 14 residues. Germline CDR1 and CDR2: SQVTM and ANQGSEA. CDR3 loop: CSVTLGRSNEQLFF. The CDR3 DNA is TGCAGCGTTACCCTGGGGCGGAGTAATGAACAACTGTTTTTT. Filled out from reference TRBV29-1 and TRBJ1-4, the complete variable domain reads SAVISQKPSRDICQRGTSLTIQCQVDSQVTMMFWYRQQPGQSLTLIATANQGSEATYESGFVIDKFPISRPNLTFSTLTVSNMSPEDSSIYLCSVTLGRSNEQLFFGSGTQLSVL.

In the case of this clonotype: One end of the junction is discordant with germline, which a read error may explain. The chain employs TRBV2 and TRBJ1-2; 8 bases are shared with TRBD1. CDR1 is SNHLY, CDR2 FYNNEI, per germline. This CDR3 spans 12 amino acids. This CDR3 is CASSRGQEPPAF. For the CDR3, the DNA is TGTGCCAGCAGCCGGGGACAGGAGCCCCCTGCCTTC.

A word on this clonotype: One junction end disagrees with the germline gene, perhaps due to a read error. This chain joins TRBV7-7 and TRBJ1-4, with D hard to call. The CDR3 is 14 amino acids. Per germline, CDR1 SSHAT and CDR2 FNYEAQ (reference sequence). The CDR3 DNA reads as TGTGCTAGCAGCTCCTCTGGGTTGCCCCAAAAACTGTTTTTT. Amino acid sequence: CASSSSGLPQKLFF.

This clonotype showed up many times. The chain's CDR3 is CAISESSTNSPLHF. In nucleotides, the CDR3 is TGTGCCATCAGTGAGTCGAGTACTAATTCACCCCTCCACTTT. V and J are TRBV10-3 and TRBJ1-6; no definite D call. In germline, CDR1 is ENHRY, CDR2 SYGVKD. Between the trimmed V and J ends, which lost 0 bases and 6 bases, there was a span of 6 bases. The CDR3 loop spans 14 amino acids.

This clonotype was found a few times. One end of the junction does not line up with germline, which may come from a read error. The CDR3 DNA reads TGCGCCAGCAGGTTGGAGGCGGGCTCAAGCTCCTACGAGCAGTACTTC. This sequence encodes CASRLEAGSSSYEQYF. The chain recombines TRBV5-1 with TRBJ2-7; TRBD2 is a possible D gene (5 bases). From germline, CDR1 is SGHRS and CDR2 YFSETQ. The CDR3 is made up of 16 amino acids.

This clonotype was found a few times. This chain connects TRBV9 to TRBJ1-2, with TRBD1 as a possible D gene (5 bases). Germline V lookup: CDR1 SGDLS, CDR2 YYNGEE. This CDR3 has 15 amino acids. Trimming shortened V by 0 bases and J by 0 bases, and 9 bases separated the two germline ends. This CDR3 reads CASSVADSPNYGYTF. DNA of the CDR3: TGTGCCAGCAGCGTAGCTGACAGCCCTAACTATGGCTACACCTTC.

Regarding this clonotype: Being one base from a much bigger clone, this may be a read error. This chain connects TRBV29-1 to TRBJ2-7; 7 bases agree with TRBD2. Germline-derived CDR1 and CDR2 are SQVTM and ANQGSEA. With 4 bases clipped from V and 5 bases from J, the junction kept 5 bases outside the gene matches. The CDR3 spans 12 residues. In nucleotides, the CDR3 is TGCAGCGTTGGTGGGGGAGGGCACGAGCAGTACTTC. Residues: CSVGGGGHEQYF.

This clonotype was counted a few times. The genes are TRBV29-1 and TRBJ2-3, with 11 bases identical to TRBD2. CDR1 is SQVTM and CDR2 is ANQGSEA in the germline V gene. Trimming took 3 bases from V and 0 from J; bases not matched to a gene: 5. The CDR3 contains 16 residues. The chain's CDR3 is CSVDGSGGESTDTQYF. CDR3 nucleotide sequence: TGCAGCGTTGACGGTAGCGGGGGGGAGAGCACAGATACGCAGTATTTT.

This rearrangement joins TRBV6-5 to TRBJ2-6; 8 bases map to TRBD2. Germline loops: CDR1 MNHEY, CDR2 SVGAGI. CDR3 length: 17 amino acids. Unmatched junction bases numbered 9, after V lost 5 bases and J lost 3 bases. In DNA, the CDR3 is TGTGCCAGCAGTCACGGGGGGGCAAATCTTGGGGCCAACGTCCTGACTTTC. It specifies CASSHGGANLGANVLTF.

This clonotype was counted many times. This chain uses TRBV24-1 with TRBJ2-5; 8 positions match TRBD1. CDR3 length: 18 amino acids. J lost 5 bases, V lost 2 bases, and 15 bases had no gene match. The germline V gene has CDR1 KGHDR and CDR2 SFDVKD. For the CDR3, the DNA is TGTGCCACCAGTGATTGGGGCAGGGGGCTCCCCGGAGTGGAGACCCAGTACTTC. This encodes CATSDWGRGLPGVETQYF.

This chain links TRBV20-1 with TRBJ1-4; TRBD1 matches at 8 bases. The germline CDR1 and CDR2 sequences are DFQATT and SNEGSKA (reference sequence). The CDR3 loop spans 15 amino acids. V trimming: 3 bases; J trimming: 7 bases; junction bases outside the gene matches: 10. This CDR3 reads CSARSRRGLGEKLFF. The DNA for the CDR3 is TGCAGTGCTAGGAGTCGCAGGGGGCTAGGTGAAAAACTGTTTTTT.

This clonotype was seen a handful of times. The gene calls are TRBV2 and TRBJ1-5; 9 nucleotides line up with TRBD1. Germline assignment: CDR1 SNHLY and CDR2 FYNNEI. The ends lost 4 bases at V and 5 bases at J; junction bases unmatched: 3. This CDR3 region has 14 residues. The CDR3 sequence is CASSADRGDQPQHF. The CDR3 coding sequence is TGTGCCAGCAGTGCGGACAGGGGAGATCAGCCCCAGCATTTT. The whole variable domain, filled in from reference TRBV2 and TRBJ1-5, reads EPEVTQTPSHQVTQMGQEVILRCVPISNHLYFYWYRQILGQKVEFLVSFYNNEISEKSEIFDDQFSVERPDGSNFTLKIRSTKLEDSAMYFCASSADRGDQPQHFGDGTRLSIL.

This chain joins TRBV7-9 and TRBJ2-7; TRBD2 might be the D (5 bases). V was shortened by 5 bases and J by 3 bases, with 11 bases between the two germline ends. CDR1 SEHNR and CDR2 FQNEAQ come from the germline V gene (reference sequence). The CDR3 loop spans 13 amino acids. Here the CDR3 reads CASSQLSGYEQYF. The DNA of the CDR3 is TGTGCCAGCAGCCAATTGAGCGGCTACGAGCAGTACTTC.